The present T cell receptor (beta chain) was sequenced within a study of control samples from healthy donors and cancer patients. J lost 10 bases, V lost 4 bases, and 9 bases had no gene match. Looked up from germline, CDR1 is LGHDT and CDR2 is YNNKEL (reference sequence). The CDR3 totals 14 residues. Method: immunoSEQ multiplex PCR; TCRdb's copy keeps in-frame clones and lacks some. Counted here are 150,000 to 200,000 clones, 75% to 95% occurring once; the ten biggest clones make up 2%. This rearrangement joins TRBV3-1 (or the pseudogene TRBV3-2) to TRBJ2-5; 10 bases align to TRBD1. The sequence came from a woman in her 40s in good health. The sample comprised blood. The CDR3 sequence is CASSRGTGAWDQYF. In DNA form, the CDR3 reads TGTGCCAGCAGCCGCGGGACAGGGGCTTGGGACCAGTACTTC.